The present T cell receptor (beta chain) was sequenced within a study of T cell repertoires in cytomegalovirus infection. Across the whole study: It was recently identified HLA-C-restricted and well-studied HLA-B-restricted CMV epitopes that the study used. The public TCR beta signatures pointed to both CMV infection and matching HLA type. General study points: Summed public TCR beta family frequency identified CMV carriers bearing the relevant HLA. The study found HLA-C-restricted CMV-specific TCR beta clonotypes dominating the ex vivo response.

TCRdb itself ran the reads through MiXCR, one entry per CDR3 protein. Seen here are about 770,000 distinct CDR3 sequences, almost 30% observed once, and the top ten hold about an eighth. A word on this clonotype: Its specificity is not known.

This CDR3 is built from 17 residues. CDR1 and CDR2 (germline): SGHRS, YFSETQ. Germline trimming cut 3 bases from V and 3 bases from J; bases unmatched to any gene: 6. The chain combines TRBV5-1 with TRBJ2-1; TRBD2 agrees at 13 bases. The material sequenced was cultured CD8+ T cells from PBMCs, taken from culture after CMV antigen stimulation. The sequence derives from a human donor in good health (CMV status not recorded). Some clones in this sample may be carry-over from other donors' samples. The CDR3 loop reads CASSSEGLAGNYNEQFF. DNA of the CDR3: TGCGCCAGCAGCTCAGAGGGACTAGCGGGGAACTACAATGAGCAGTTCTTC. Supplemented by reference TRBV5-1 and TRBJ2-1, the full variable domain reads KAGVTQTPRYLIKTRGQQVTLSCSPISGHRSVSWYQQTPGQGLQFLFEYFSETQRNKGNFPGRFSGRQFSNSRSEMNVSTLELGDSALYLCASSSEGLAGNYNEQFFGPGTRLTVL.